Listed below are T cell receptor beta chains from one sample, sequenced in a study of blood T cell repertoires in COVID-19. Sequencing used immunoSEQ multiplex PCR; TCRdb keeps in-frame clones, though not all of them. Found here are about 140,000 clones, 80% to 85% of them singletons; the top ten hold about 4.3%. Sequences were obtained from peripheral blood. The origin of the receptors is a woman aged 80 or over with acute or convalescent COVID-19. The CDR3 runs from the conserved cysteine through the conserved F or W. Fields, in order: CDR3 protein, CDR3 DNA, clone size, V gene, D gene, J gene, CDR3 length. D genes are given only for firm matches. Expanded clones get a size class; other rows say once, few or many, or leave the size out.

CDR3aa: CASSQDLGGVRGYTF; CDR3nt: TGTGCCAGCAGCCAAGACCTAGGGGGGGTGAGGGGCTACACCTTC; abundance: .; v_gene: TRBV4-2; d_gene: .; j_gene: TRBJ1-2; len: 15
CDR3aa: CASSLASTGYYGYTF; CDR3nt: TGTGCCAGCAGCTTAGCGTCGACAGGTTATTATGGCTACACCTTC; abundance: .; v_gene: TRBV7-9; d_gene: .; j_gene: TRBJ1-2; len: 15
CDR3aa: CASSWSGSKEDTQYF; CDR3nt: TGCGCCAGCAGCTGGAGCGGTTCCAAAGAAGATACGCAGTATTTT; abundance: .; v_gene: TRBV5-1; d_gene: .; j_gene: TRBJ2-3; len: 15
CDR3aa: CASSPGYDYYGYTF; CDR3nt: TGTGCCAGCAGTCCAGGGTATGATTACTATGGCTACACCTTC; abundance: .; v_gene: TRBV28; d_gene: .; j_gene: TRBJ1-2; len: 14
CDR3aa: CSVESARGNEQFF; CDR3nt: TGCAGCGTTGAAAGTGCACGCGGCAATGAGCAGTTCTTC; abundance: .; v_gene: TRBV29-1; d_gene: .; j_gene: TRBJ2-1; len: 13
CDR3aa: CASSSRGTIGAETQYF; CDR3nt: TGTGCCAGCAGCTCTAGGGGGACAATCGGGGCGGAGACCCAGTACTTC; abundance: .; v_gene: TRBV5-6; d_gene: .; j_gene: TRBJ2-5; len: 16
CDR3aa: CASSLAGGTAYNEQFF; CDR3nt: TGTGCCAGCAGCTTAGCAGGAGGGACGGCGTACAATGAGCAGTTCTTC; abundance: .; v_gene: TRBV7-9; d_gene: .; j_gene: TRBJ2-1; len: 16
CDR3aa: CASRTGTGEGKLFF; CDR3nt: TGTGCCAGCAGAACCGGGACAGGGGAGGGGAAACTGTTTTTT; abundance: .; v_gene: TRBV7-2; d_gene: TRBD1; j_gene: TRBJ1-4; len: 14
CDR3aa: CASSHHRGSSYEQYF; CDR3nt: TGTGCCAGCAGCCACCACAGGGGGAGTTCCTACGAGCAGTACTTC; abundance: .; v_gene: TRBV7-2; d_gene: TRBD1; j_gene: TRBJ2-7; len: 15
CDR3aa: CASSIEKYEQYF; CDR3nt: TGTGCCAGCAGCATAGAAAAATACGAGCAGTACTTC; abundance: .; v_gene: TRBV28; d_gene: .; j_gene: TRBJ2-7; len: 12
CDR3aa: CASSSPSGGSDTQYF; CDR3nt: TGTGCCAGCAGTAGTCCTAGCGGGGGGTCAGATACGCAGTATTTT; abundance: few; v_gene: TRBV2; d_gene: TRBD2; j_gene: TRBJ2-3; len: 15
CDR3aa: CASGLGASGGEETQYF; CDR3nt: TGTGCTAGTGGTTTGGGAGCTAGCGGGGGGGAAGAGACCCAGTACTTC; abundance: .; v_gene: TRBV12-5; d_gene: TRBD2; j_gene: TRBJ2-5; len: 16
CDR3aa: CASLGQLRPNEKLFF; CDR3nt: TGTGCCAGCCTGGGACAGTTAAGACCTAATGAAAAACTGTTTTTT; abundance: .; v_gene: TRBV28; d_gene: TRBD1; j_gene: TRBJ1-4; len: 15
CDR3aa: CASSPQQLAKNIQYF; CDR3nt: TGCGCCAGCAGCCCCCAACAGCTAGCCAAAAACATTCAGTACTTC; abundance: .; v_gene: TRBV4-1; d_gene: .; j_gene: TRBJ2-4; len: 15
CDR3aa: CASRHASTGKNTEAFF; CDR3nt: TGCGCCAGCAGGCACGCCTCGACAGGGAAGAACACTGAAGCTTTCTTT; abundance: few; v_gene: TRBV4-1; d_gene: TRBD1; j_gene: TRBJ1-1; len: 16
CDR3aa: CASKGISGRGVGYTF; CDR3nt: TGTGCCAGCAAAGGGATCTCAGGGCGGGGTGTAGGCTACACCTTC; abundance: .; v_gene: TRBV27; d_gene: .; j_gene: TRBJ1-2; len: 15
CDR3aa: CASSPNSVRDEQYF; CDR3nt: TGTGCCAGCAGCCCGAATTCCGTCCGGGACGAGCAGTACTTC; abundance: .; v_gene: TRBV9; d_gene: .; j_gene: TRBJ2-7; len: 14
CDR3aa: CASSRRQGNNEQFF; CDR3nt: TGTGCCAGCAGCCGGAGACAGGGAAACAATGAGCAGTTCTTC; abundance: .; v_gene: TRBV6-5; d_gene: TRBD1; j_gene: TRBJ2-1; len: 14
CDR3aa: CASSLGQASSYEQYF; CDR3nt: TGTGCCAGCAGCTTGGGACAGGCGAGCTCCTACGAGCAGTACTTC; abundance: .; v_gene: TRBV27; d_gene: TRBD1; j_gene: TRBJ2-7; len: 15
CDR3aa: CATSRWLAGDSPYEQYF; CDR3nt: TGTGCCACCAGCAGATGGCTAGCGGGAGATTCCCCCTACGAGCAGTACTTC; abundance: .; v_gene: TRBV15; d_gene: TRBD2; j_gene: TRBJ2-7; len: 17
CDR3aa: CATSTRLDSLGETQYF; CDR3nt: TGTGCCACCAGCACCCGCCTTGACAGCCTAGGGGAGACCCAGTACTTC; abundance: .; v_gene: TRBV15; d_gene: .; j_gene: TRBJ2-5; len: 16
CDR3aa: CASSLYTSGELEQYF; CDR3nt: TGTGCCAGCAGTTTATATACTAGCGGGGAGCTCGAGCAGTACTTC; abundance: .; v_gene: TRBV28; d_gene: TRBD2; j_gene: TRBJ2-7; len: 15
CDR3aa: CASTRGGRTRISYEQYF; CDR3nt: TGTGCCAGCACCCGAGGCGGGAGAACTAGGATTTCCTACGAGCAGTACTTC; abundance: .; v_gene: TRBV21-1; d_gene: .; j_gene: TRBJ2-7; len: 17
CDR3aa: CASSFSRLSGNTIYF; CDR3nt: TGTGCCAGCAGTTTTTCTAGGCTCTCTGGAAACACCATATATTTT; abundance: .; v_gene: TRBV28; d_gene: .; j_gene: TRBJ1-3; len: 15
CDR3aa: CASSFFSNSPLHF; CDR3nt: TGTGCCAGCAGCTTCTTCAGTAATTCACCCCTCCACTTT; abundance: few; v_gene: TRBV7-9; d_gene: .; j_gene: TRBJ1-6; len: 13
CDR3aa: CAIAGGPAYEQYF; CDR3nt: TGTGCCATCGCGGGGGGGCCGGCCTACGAGCAGTACTTC; abundance: .; v_gene: TRBV28; d_gene: TRBD2; j_gene: TRBJ2-7; len: 13
CDR3aa: CATSGQGNQPQHF; CDR3nt: TGTGCCACCAGTGGTCAGGGAAATCAGCCCCAGCATTTT; abundance: .; v_gene: TRBV24-1; d_gene: .; j_gene: TRBJ1-5; len: 13
CDR3aa: CASSFTGTGYEQYF; CDR3nt: TGTGCCAGCAGTTTTACCGGGACAGGGTACGAGCAGTACTTC; abundance: .; v_gene: TRBV28; d_gene: TRBD1; j_gene: TRBJ2-7; len: 14
CDR3aa: CASSLRPGTSGVETQYF; CDR3nt: TGTGCCAGCAGCTTAAGGCCCGGGACTAGCGGGGTCGAGACCCAGTACTTC; abundance: .; v_gene: TRBV11-2; d_gene: TRBD2; j_gene: TRBJ2-5; len: 17
CDR3aa: CASMGREETQYF; CDR3nt: TGTGCCAGCATGGGAAGGGAGGAGACCCAGTACTTC; abundance: .; v_gene: TRBV11-2; d_gene: .; j_gene: TRBJ2-5; len: 12
CDR3aa: CASSLPQGVVLETQYF; CDR3nt: TGCGCCAGCAGCCTGCCACAGGGGGTTGTCTTGGAGACCCAGTACTTC; abundance: .; v_gene: TRBV5-1; d_gene: TRBD1; j_gene: TRBJ2-5; len: 16
CDR3aa: CASTPPGENTEAFF; CDR3nt: TGTGCCAGCACCCCCCCGGGGGAGAACACTGAAGCTTTCTTT; abundance: once; v_gene: TRBV28; d_gene: .; j_gene: TRBJ1-1; len: 14
CDR3aa: CASSHLRGGEAFF; CDR3nt: TGTGCCAGCAGCCACCTACGGGGAGGAGAAGCTTTCTTT; abundance: .; v_gene: TRBV7-6; d_gene: .; j_gene: TRBJ1-1; len: 13
CDR3aa: CASKGRGGKLFF; CDR3nt: TGTGCCAGTAAAGGGCGGGGAGGGAAACTGTTTTTT; abundance: .; v_gene: TRBV6-5; d_gene: .; j_gene: TRBJ1-4; len: 12
CDR3aa: CASSLSPNTEAFF; CDR3nt: TGTGCCAGCAGCCTGAGCCCCAACACTGAAGCTTTCTTT; abundance: .; v_gene: TRBV5-5; d_gene: .; j_gene: TRBJ1-1; len: 13
CDR3aa: CASSLSGWETQYF; CDR3nt: TGTGCCAGCAGTTTATCAGGGTGGGAGACCCAGTACTTC; abundance: once; v_gene: TRBV28; d_gene: .; j_gene: TRBJ2-5; len: 13
CDR3aa: CASTLASGSVEQFF; CDR3nt: TGTGCCAGTACACTGGCTAGCGGGAGTGTTGAGCAGTTCTTC; abundance: .; v_gene: TRBV19; d_gene: TRBD2; j_gene: TRBJ2-1; len: 14
CDR3aa: CASRSGLKDKAFF; CDR3nt: TGTGCCAGCAGGTCGGGACTGAAAGACAAAGCTTTCTTT; abundance: .; v_gene: TRBV12-3/TRBV12-4; d_gene: .; j_gene: TRBJ1-1; len: 13
CDR3aa: CASSQEAEATGAFF; CDR3nt: TGTGCCAGCAGCCAAGAAGCAGAGGCGACCGGGGCTTTCTTT; abundance: .; v_gene: TRBV3-1/TRBV3-2; d_gene: .; j_gene: TRBJ1-1; len: 14
CDR3aa: CASSPSTGGSAFF; CDR3nt: TGTGCCAGCAGCCCCTCGACAGGGGGTTCGGCTTTCTTT; abundance: few; v_gene: TRBV12-3/TRBV12-4; d_gene: TRBD1; j_gene: TRBJ1-1; len: 13
CDR3aa: CASSHPTLGGNEQFF; CDR3nt: TGTGCCAGCAGCCATCCGACTCTGGGGGGGAATGAGCAGTTCTTC; abundance: .; v_gene: TRBV7-8; d_gene: TRBD2; j_gene: TRBJ2-1; len: 15
CDR3aa: CAWGTGRTRYEQYF; CDR3nt: TGTGCCTGGGGGACCGGACGGACTCGGTACGAGCAGTACTTC; abundance: .; v_gene: TRBV30; d_gene: .; j_gene: TRBJ2-7; len: 14
CDR3aa: CASSEELSAYNEQFF; CDR3nt: TGTGCCAGCAGTGAAGAACTCTCCGCCTACAATGAGCAGTTCTTC; abundance: few; v_gene: TRBV6-1; d_gene: .; j_gene: TRBJ2-1; len: 15
CDR3aa: CASSFAVYGYTF; CDR3nt: TGTGCCAGCAGCTTCGCGGTATATGGCTACACCTTC; abundance: .; v_gene: TRBV5-6; d_gene: .; j_gene: TRBJ1-2; len: 12
CDR3aa: CASSVSRTATIGYTF; CDR3nt: TGTGCCAGCAGTGTGTCCAGGACGGCGACTATTGGCTACACCTTC; abundance: few; v_gene: TRBV2; d_gene: .; j_gene: TRBJ1-2; len: 15
CDR3aa: CARFLVQYRVVLETQYF; CDR3nt: TGTGCAAGATTCTTAGTCCAGTACAGGGTAGTTCTGGAGACCCAGTACTTC; abundance: .; v_gene: TRBV12-2; d_gene: .; j_gene: TRBJ2-5; len: 17
CDR3aa: CASSLRVFGRSGANVLTF; CDR3nt: TGTGCCAGCAGTTTACGGGTCTTTGGTAGGTCCGGGGCCAACGTCCTGACTTTC; abundance: .; v_gene: TRBV28; d_gene: .; j_gene: TRBJ2-6; len: 18
CDR3aa: CASSSNFIGGTEAFF; CDR3nt: TGTGCCAGCAGCTCAAACTTCATCGGGGGCACTGAAGCTTTCTTT; abundance: .; v_gene: TRBV9; d_gene: .; j_gene: TRBJ1-1; len: 15
CDR3aa: CASQGNMNTEAFF; CDR3nt: TGCGCCTCACAGGGGAACATGAACACTGAAGCTTTCTTT; abundance: .; v_gene: TRBV10-2; d_gene: TRBD1; j_gene: TRBJ1-1; len: 13
CDR3aa: CASSAVRAGANVLTF; CDR3nt: TGTGCCAGCAGCGCCGTCAGGGCTGGGGCCAACGTCCTGACTTTC; abundance: .; v_gene: TRBV9; d_gene: .; j_gene: TRBJ2-6; len: 15
CDR3aa: CATSSPSGSSYNEQFF; CDR3nt: TGTGCCACCAGCAGCCCTAGCGGGAGCTCCTACAATGAGCAGTTCTTC; abundance: .; v_gene: TRBV15; d_gene: TRBD2; j_gene: TRBJ2-1; len: 16
CDR3aa: CASSITSGIYNEQFF; CDR3nt: TGTGCCAGTAGTATAACTAGCGGGATCTACAATGAGCAGTTCTTC; abundance: .; v_gene: TRBV19; d_gene: TRBD2; j_gene: TRBJ2-1; len: 15
CDR3aa: CASSEGGGVVYQPQHF; CDR3nt: TGTGCCAGCAGTGAAGGAGGGGGGGTGGTGTATCAGCCCCAGCATTTT; abundance: few; v_gene: TRBV6-1; d_gene: .; j_gene: TRBJ1-5; len: 16
CDR3aa: CASSPSNYGYTF; CDR3nt: TGTGCCAGCAGTCCCTCGAACTATGGCTACACCTTC; abundance: .; v_gene: TRBV6-2/TRBV6-3; d_gene: .; j_gene: TRBJ1-2; len: 12
CDR3aa: CAISESSGNEQFF; CDR3nt: TGTGCCATCAGTGAGTCTTCCGGGAATGAGCAGTTCTTC; abundance: .; v_gene: TRBV10-3; d_gene: .; j_gene: TRBJ2-1; len: 13